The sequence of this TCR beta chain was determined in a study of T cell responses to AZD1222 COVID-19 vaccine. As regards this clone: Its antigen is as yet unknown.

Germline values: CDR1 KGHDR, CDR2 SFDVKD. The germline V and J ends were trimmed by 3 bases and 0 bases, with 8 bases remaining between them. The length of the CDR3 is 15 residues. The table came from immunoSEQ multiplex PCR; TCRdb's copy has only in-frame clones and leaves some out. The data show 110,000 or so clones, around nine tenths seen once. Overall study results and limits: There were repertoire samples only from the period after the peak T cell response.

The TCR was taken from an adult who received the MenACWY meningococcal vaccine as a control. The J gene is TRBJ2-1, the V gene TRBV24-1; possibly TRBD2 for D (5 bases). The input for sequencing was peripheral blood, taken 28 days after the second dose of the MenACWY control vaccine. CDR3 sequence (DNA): TGTGCCACCAGTGATCGAGGGAGCTCCTACAATGAGCAGTTCTTC. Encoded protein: CATSDRGSSYNEQFF.